Sequencing of this T cell receptor (beta chain) was carried out in a study of shared clonotypes between healthy human individuals. Study background: The donor group consisted of a couple of women and a few men, aged 18 to 49.

From germline, CDR1 is MNHNY and CDR2 SVGAGI (reference sequence). V was cut by 2 bases and J by 5 bases, with 7 bases left in between. CDR3 size: 13 residues. Naive CD8 cells lacked CD45RO and underwent positive selection for CCR7, leaving out terminally differentiated effector memory CD45RA+ cells. Nashville, Tennessee was home to all donors, each a Caucasian adult. As concerns this clone: Its cognate antigen is unknown.

Overall study results and limits: It was observed that 5% to 6.5% of naive CD4 clonotypes were shared across a few donors.

TCRdb's table, derived via immunoSEQ multiplex PCR, lists solely in-frame clones and lacks some. The sample has 500,000 to 700,000 clones, 85% to 95% seen once. This sequence originates from a woman in her 30s in good health. Sequencing was performed on naive CD8+ T cells sorted from blood. The J gene is TRBJ2-1, the V gene TRBV6-6; no definite D call. CDR3 coding DNA: TGTGCCAGCAGTTACGTTCAGGACAATGAGCAGTTCTTC. This gives the protein CASSYVQDNEQFF.